This TCR beta chain is from a study of blood T cell repertoires in COVID-19. Per the authors' pipeline: From reference gene primer amplification, estimates of nucleated cell counts were derived. Repertoires were generated with immunoSEQ multiplex PCR, while TCRdb's copy carries only in-frame clones and drops some. V, J and clone size are taken as reported in that table, and D and trimming were inferred from the DNA itself. The table shows 280,000 or so clones, with about 90% occurring only once. CDR1 and CDR2 from the germline V gene are LNHDA and SQIVND (reference sequence). The CDR3 is 14 residues long. V dropped 5 bases and J dropped 2 bases, with 10 bases sitting between them. Donors were grouped by their self-reported clinical history.

The V and J genes are TRBV19 and TRBJ1-3, with D unclear. The source of this sequence is a woman younger than 30 with acute COVID-19. What was sequenced was PBMCs or T cells enriched from blood (not recorded which). CDR3 in DNA: TGTGCCAGTAGTCCGGGATCGGCTGGAAACACCATATATTTT. Its translation: CASSPGSAGNTIYF.